This T cell receptor (beta chain) was sequenced in a study of T cell repertoires in cytomegalovirus infection. Study-level background: CMV infection and matching HLA type were both indicated by public TCR beta signatures.

The CDR3 contains 18 residues. V lost 0 bases to trimming and J lost 1 base, with 18 bases between them. CDR1 is SGHVS and CDR2 is FQNEAQ in the germline V gene. By share of the sample, this clonotype is medium-sized (0.01 to 0.1%). Its target is not known. TCRdb processed the reads anew with MiXCR; each CDR3 protein has one entry. The table includes roughly 340,000 distinct CDR3 sequences, almost 30% detected once. The rearrangement uses TRBV7-8 and TRBJ1-2; possible D gene TRBD1, 5 bases. This receptor was obtained from a human donor in good health (CMV status not recorded). Some clones in this sample may be carry-over from other donors' samples. The sequencing used cultured PBMCs, collected from culture after CMV antigen stimulation. The CDR3 sequence: CASSLAWGLGDFNYGYTF. The CDR3 nucleotides read TGTGCCAGCAGCTTAGCGTGGGGTTTAGGGGACTTTAACTATGGCTACACCTTC.